The 28 T cell receptor beta chains presented below share a single source sample, sequenced in a study of identical twins listed by TCRdb under 2016. Receptors were amplified or captured by 5' RACE. Sequencing took place on an Illumina HiSeq 2000. TCRdb took the public reads, trimmed them with fastp at Q25, ran MiXCR for clone calling and kept in-frame beta chains. Rows merge per CDR3 protein into single entries with the most common DNA and genes. The sample includes about 920,000 distinct CDR3 sequences, with about 12% observed a single time. The ten largest clonotypes hold roughly 1.5% of the sample. These same data were also listed under a study on yellow fever vaccine responses in identical twins.

The source material was PBMCs. The receptors were gathered from a young woman in good health.

There are a few counts of this clonotype. J is TRBJ2-7 and V is TRBV3-1, with 9 bases lining up with TRBD1. The V segment lost 5 bases and the J segment 6 bases; nucleotides outside the gene matches: 11. CDR1 LGHDT and CDR2 YNNKEL come from the germline V gene (reference sequence). The CDR3 has 15 amino acids. The CDR3 bases are TGTGCCAGCAGCTTAGGAGAGGGACAGGGAGGCGAGCAGTACTTC. It translates to CASSLGEGQGGEQYF.

The rearrangement links TRBV6-5 to TRBJ2-5; weak D call: TRBD2 (6 bases). Per the germline V gene, CDR1 is MNHEY and CDR2 is SVGAGI. The V gene lost 0 bases and the J gene lost 3 bases, with 8 bases spanning the gap. The CDR3 loop spans 14 amino acids. CDR3 in DNA: TGTGCCAGCAGTTACTCGAGGAGGGAAGAGACCCAGTACTTC. Protein: CASSYSRREETQYF.

The chain links TRBV24-1 to TRBJ2-1; maybe TRBD1 (5 bases). This CDR3 has 13 residues. From germline, CDR1 is KGHDR and CDR2 SFDVKD. V lost 4 bases to trimming and J lost 5 bases, with 8 bases between them. The CDR3: CATSDPRDNEQFF. For the CDR3, the DNA is TGTGCCACCAGTGACCCCAGGGACAATGAGCAGTTCTTC.

This clonotype was recorded a few times. This rearrangement joins TRBV20-1 to TRBJ2-7; weak D call: TRBD2 (6 bases). The V gene lost 5 bases and the J gene lost 3 bases, with 20 bases spanning the gap. The CDR3 totals 15 residues. Germline-derived CDR1 and CDR2 are DFQATT and SNEGSKA (reference sequence). CDR3 in DNA: TGCAGTGCTCCCAACACTGGAGGGGATTTCTACGAGCAGTACTTC. Encoded protein: CSAPNTGGDFYEQYF.

The rearrangement links TRBV20-1 to TRBJ2-1, with D possibly being TRBD1 (6 bases). Germline-derived CDR1 and CDR2 are DFQATT and SNEGSKA (reference sequence). The CDR3 totals 16 residues. Trimming took off 3 bases at V and 0 bases at J, with 15 bases between the two ends. This CDR3 is CSASRTDLSSYNEQFF. CDR3 DNA sequence: TGCAGTGCTAGCCGGACAGACCTGAGCTCCTACAATGAGCAGTTCTTC.

The chain is built from TRBV7-9 and TRBJ1-5; 9 bases are a match to TRBD1. The CDR3 has 14 amino acids. V shed 5 bases, J shed 5 bases, and the junction held 4 bases outside the gene matches. Germline values: CDR1 SEHNR, CDR2 FQNEAQ (reference sequence). CDR3 sequence (DNA): TGTGCCAGCAGCGCCCGGGACAGGGATCAGCCCCAGCATTTT. Translation gives CASSARDRDQPQHF.

The CDR3 nucleotides are TGTGCCAGCAGCCAACTCCATCGGACTAGCGGGAACACCGGGGAGCTGTTTTTT. Protein product: CASSQLHRTSGNTGELFF. This rearrangement joins TRBV9 to TRBJ2-2, with 10 bases matching TRBD2. Trimming at V came to 4 bases and at J to 1 base, leaving 10 bases not matched to a gene. The CDR3 sequence is 18 residues long. Germline V gene lookup returns CDR1 SGDLS and CDR2 YYNGEE.

This clonotype has just a few counts. V and J are TRBV12-3 or TRBV12-4 and TRBJ2-5, with 7 positions matching TRBD2. The junction had 7 bases not matched to a gene; V was cut back by 7 bases and J by 5 bases. This CDR3 spans 13 amino acids. Here the CDR3 DNA reads TGTGCCAGCACTCCTCAGGGAGGGGAGACCCAGTACTTC. Translating gives CASTPQGGETQYF.

This clonotype was recorded many times. Relative to the germline gene, one junction end is altered; a read error may explain this. V gene TRBV12-3 or TRBV12-4 combines with J gene TRBJ2-2; 12 nucleotides align to TRBD2. There are 15 residues in the CDR3. The CDR3 DNA reads TGTGCCAGCAGTCTAGCGGGAGGGTTGACCGGGGAGCTGTTTTTT. Translation: CASSLAGGLTGELFF.

In this sample, this clonotype turned up many times. The V call is TRBV10-3, the J call TRBJ1-1; 8 bases match TRBD1. Germline loops: CDR1 ENHRY, CDR2 SYGVKD. V was pared by 2 bases and J by 4 bases, with 3 bases of the junction left unmatched. The CDR3 covers 14 residues. CDR3: CAISERQGATEAFF. The CDR3 DNA reads TGTGCCATCAGTGAGCGGCAGGGGGCCACTGAAGCTTTCTTT.

The chain is built from TRBV12-3 or TRBV12-4 and TRBJ2-3, with a weak D call TRBD2 (6 bases). The V end lost 5 bases, the J end lost 0 bases, and 15 bases lay between the germline ends. The CDR3 covers 16 residues. The CDR3, as DNA: TGTGCCAGCAGTCCTATGGGACTGCCAAGCACAGATACGCAGTATTTT. Its protein is CASSPMGLPSTDTQYF.

Ten or more counts support this clonotype. The V call is TRBV18, the J call TRBJ2-5, with D uncertain. Germline V gene data show CDR1 as KGHSH and CDR2 as LQKENI. V lost 2 bases and J 0 bases, leaving 10 bases between the germline ends. The CDR3 consists of 15 residues. CDR3 amino acids: CASSPVSLYQETQYF. CDR3 bases: TGTGCCAGCTCACCAGTCAGCCTGTACCAAGAGACCCAGTACTTC.

This chain links TRBV14 with TRBJ1-1; the D is unclear. Looked up from germline, CDR1 is SGHDN and CDR2 is FVKESK. The V end lost 4 bases, the J end lost 6 bases, and 9 bases lay between the germline ends. This CDR3 is 12 amino acids long. The CDR3 region has the DNA TGTGCCAGCAGCCCCCATATAGCTGAAGCTTTCTTT. Its protein product is CASSPHIAEAFF.

This clonotype has a count of ten or more. The V gene is TRBV4-2, the J gene TRBJ2-7; D might be TRBD1 or TRBD2, each matching 5 bases. This CDR3 comprises 13 residues. Germline CDR1 and CDR2: LGHNA and YNFKEQ. Trimming removed 1 base at V and 7 bases at J, with 11 bases between. The CDR3 DNA sequence: TGTGCCAGCAGCCAAGTTCTTGAGGGGGAGCAGTACTTC. Its translation is CASSQVLEGEQYF.

The table lists this clonotype with a few counts. CDR3 nucleotides: TGTGCCACCAGCAGGACAGGGGGCGCGAACACTGAAGCTTTCTTT. This gives the protein CATSRTGGANTEAFF. The chain recombines TRBV15 with TRBJ1-1, with 10 positions matching TRBD1. Per germline, CDR1 LNHNV and CDR2 YYDKDF (reference sequence). The J segment lost 1 base and the V segment lost 3 bases, leaving 2 bases of the junction unmatched. The CDR3 is 15 amino acids.

This chain joins TRBV7-9 and TRBJ1-2; 8 positions match TRBD1. Germline assignment: CDR1 SEHNR and CDR2 FQNEAQ (reference sequence). With V trimmed by 5 bases and J by 7 bases, 6 bases remained unmatched. This CDR3 region has 13 residues. CDR3 nucleotides: TGTGCCAGCAGCCTACCGACAGGGGTTGGCTACACCTTC. This encodes CASSLPTGVGYTF.

This clonotype was seen many times. This chain uses TRBV9 with TRBJ2-2, with 10 bases aligning to TRBD2. The CDR3 has 14 amino acids. The germline V gene has CDR1 SGDLS and CDR2 YYNGEE. V gave up 7 bases and J gave up 4 bases; unmatched junction bases: 4. The CDR3 sequence is CASLAGVPTGELFF. Here the CDR3 DNA reads TGTGCCAGCCTAGCGGGGGTGCCCACCGGGGAGCTGTTTTTT.

The gene calls are TRBV7-8 and TRBJ2-7; D remains unclear. The CDR3 consists of 12 residues. Germline V CDR1 and CDR2: SGHVS, FQNEAQ. Trimming stripped 1 base from V and 6 bases from J, with 7 bases between. CDR3 in amino acids: CASSLVAGEQYV. CDR3 DNA sequence: TGTGCCAGCAGCTTAGTGGCAGGCGAGCAGTACGTC.

The chain combines TRBV7-6 with TRBJ2-7, with 7 bases identical to TRBD1. The V gene's germline CDR1 is SGHVS and CDR2 FNYEAQ. V shed 5 bases and J 3 bases; nucleotides not matched to a gene: 10. This CDR3 spans 15 amino acids. The CDR3 sequence is CASSPQQGQSYEQYF. The CDR3 DNA sequence: TGTGCCAGCAGCCCACAGCAGGGACAGAGCTACGAGCAGTACTTC.

This clonotype has only a few counts. V and J are TRBV5-1 and TRBJ2-7; 8 bases agree with TRBD2. J was trimmed by 2 bases and V by 0 bases; bases with no gene match: 4. The CDR3 sequence is 15 residues long. Germline V gives CDR1 SGHRS, CDR2 YFSETQ. The CDR3 is CASSLDGGVTYEQYV. CDR3 coding DNA: TGCGCCAGCAGCTTGGACGGGGGGGTAACCTACGAGCAGTACGTC.

This clonotype has only a few counts. This rearrangement joins TRBV24-1 to TRBJ1-2; D not resolved. V was shortened by 3 bases and J by 0 bases, with 13 bases between the two germline ends. The CDR3 is made up of 16 amino acids. Germline assignment: CDR1 KGHDR and CDR2 SFDVKD. For the CDR3, the DNA is TGTGCCACCAGTGATCCAGACGGAACCGCTAACTATGGCTACACCTTC. Translation: CATSDPDGTANYGYTF.

The rearrangement uses TRBV27 and TRBJ2-1; no definite D call. The CDR3 contains 15 residues. From germline, CDR1 is MNHEY and CDR2 SMNVEV (reference sequence). Trimming cost V 2 bases and J 5 bases, with 13 bases left between them. The CDR3 DNA is TGTGCCAGCAGTTTACAGGTATCTGCCGACAATGAGCAGTTCTTC. This codes for CASSLQVSADNEQFF.

In this sample, this clonotype turned up a few times. J is TRBJ2-7 and V is TRBV9, with D tentatively TRBD1 (5 bases). In germline, CDR1 is SGDLS, CDR2 YYNGEE. The CDR3 loop spans 15 amino acids. Trimming stripped 0 bases from V and 3 bases from J, with 13 bases between. The CDR3 region has the DNA TGTGCCAGCAGCGTAGATGGGGCAGTGGGCTACGAGCAGTACTTC. Its protein product is CASSVDGAVGYEQYF.

In this sample, this clonotype turned up a few times. This rearrangement joins TRBV18 to TRBJ2-1, with D uncertain. V was shortened by 3 bases and J by 8 bases, with 14 bases between the two germline ends. The CDR3 is made up of 14 amino acids. Germline CDR1 is KGHSH and CDR2 is LQKENI. The CDR3 loop reads CASSPSQVSYEQFF. DNA for the CDR3: TGTGCCAGCTCACCTTCTCAAGTGTCCTATGAGCAGTTCTTC.

The rearrangement joins TRBV5-5 to TRBJ2-3; D tentatively reads TRBD1 or TRBD2 (6 bases each). Germline CDR1 SGHKS, CDR2 YYEKEE (reference sequence). Trimming removed 1 base at V and 0 bases at J, with 12 bases between. This CDR3 is 16 amino acids long. The CDR3 loop is CASSLRGPFSTDTQYF. The DNA of the CDR3 is TGTGCCAGCAGCTTGCGGGGGCCCTTTAGCACAGATACGCAGTATTTT.

This clonotype has ten or more counts. V usage is TRBV28 and J usage is TRBJ2-5, with unresolved D. The length of the CDR3 is 12 residues. Germline V gene lookup returns CDR1 MDHEN and CDR2 SYDVKM. Trimming removed 8 bases from V and 6 bases from J, with 13 bases in between. CDR3 nucleotides: TGTGCCAGCGGCAACAACGTCCAGACCCAGTACTTC. As protein: CASGNNVQTQYF.

This clonotype came up a few times. CDR3 in DNA: TGTGCCAGCAGCCGAACTAACGGGGGGGTTGAGGAGCAGTTCTTC. It is translated as CASSRTNGGVEEQFF. The chain links TRBV11-2 to TRBJ2-1, with 8 bases identical to TRBD2. Looked up from germline, CDR1 is SGHAT and CDR2 is FQNNGV. Trimming took 5 bases from V and 10 from J; bases not matched to a gene: 13. This CDR3 has 15 residues.

CDR3 DNA: TGCAGTGCTAGACCCCGGAGTTTTAGGGGTCTGGATACGCAGTATTTT. Translation gives CSARPRSFRGLDTQYF. The gene calls are TRBV20-1 and TRBJ2-3; D might be TRBD1 (5 bases). With 2 bases removed from V and 6 bases from J, the gap between germline ends came to 21 bases. From germline, CDR1 is DFQATT and CDR2 SNEGSKA (reference sequence). This CDR3 contains 16 residues.